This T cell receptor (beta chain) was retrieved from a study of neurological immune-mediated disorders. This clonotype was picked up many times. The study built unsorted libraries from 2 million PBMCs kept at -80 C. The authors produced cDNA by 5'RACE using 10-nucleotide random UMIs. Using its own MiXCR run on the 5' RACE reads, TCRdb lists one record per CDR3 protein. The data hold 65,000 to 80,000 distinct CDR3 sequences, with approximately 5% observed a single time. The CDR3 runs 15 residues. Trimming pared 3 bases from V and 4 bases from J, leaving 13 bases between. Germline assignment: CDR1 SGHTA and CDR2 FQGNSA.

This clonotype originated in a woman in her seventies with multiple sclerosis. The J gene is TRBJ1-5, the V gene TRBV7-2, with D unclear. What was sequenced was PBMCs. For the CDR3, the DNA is TGTGCCAGCAGCTTTGGCCTCACCCAAAATCAGCCCCAGCATTTT. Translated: CASSFGLTQNQPQHF.